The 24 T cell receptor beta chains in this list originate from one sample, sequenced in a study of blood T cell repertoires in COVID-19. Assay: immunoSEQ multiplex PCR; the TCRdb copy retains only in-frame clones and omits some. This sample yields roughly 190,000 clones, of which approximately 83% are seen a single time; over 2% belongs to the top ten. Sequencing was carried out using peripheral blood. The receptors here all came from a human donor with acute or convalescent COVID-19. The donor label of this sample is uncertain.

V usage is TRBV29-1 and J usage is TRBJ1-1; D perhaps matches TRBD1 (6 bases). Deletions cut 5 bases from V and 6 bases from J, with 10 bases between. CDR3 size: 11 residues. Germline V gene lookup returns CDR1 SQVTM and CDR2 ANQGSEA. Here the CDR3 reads CSVTGFSEAFF. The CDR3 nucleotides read TGCAGCGTTACAGGGTTCTCTGAAGCTTTCTTT.

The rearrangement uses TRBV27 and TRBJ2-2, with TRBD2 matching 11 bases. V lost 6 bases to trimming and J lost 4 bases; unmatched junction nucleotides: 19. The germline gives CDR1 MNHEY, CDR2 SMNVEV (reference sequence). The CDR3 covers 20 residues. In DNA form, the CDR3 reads TGTGCCAGCAGCCCCGCTCCTACGTGGGGACTAGCGGCAATCACCGGGGAGCTGTTTTTT. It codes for CASSPAPTWGLAAITGELFF.

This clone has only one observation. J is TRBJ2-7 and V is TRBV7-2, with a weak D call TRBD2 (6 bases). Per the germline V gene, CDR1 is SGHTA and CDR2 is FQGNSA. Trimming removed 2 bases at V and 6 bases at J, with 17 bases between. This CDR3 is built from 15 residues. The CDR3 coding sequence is TGTGCCAGCAGCTTAATCGCGGGATCCATGAGCGAGCAGTACTTC. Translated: CASSLIAGSMSEQYF.

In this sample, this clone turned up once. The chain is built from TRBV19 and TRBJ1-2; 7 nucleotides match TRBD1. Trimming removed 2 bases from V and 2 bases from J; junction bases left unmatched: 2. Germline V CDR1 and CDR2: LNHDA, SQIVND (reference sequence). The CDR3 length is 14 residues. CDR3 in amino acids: CASSIKQGNYGYTF. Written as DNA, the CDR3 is TGTGCCAGTAGTATAAAACAGGGGAACTATGGCTACACCTTC. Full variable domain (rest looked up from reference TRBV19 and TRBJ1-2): DGGITQSPKYLFRKEGQNVTLSCEQNLNHDAMYWYRQDPGQGLRLIYYSQIVNDFQKGDIAEGYSVSREKKESFPLTVTSAQKNPTAFYLCASSIKQGNYGYTFGSGTRLTVV.

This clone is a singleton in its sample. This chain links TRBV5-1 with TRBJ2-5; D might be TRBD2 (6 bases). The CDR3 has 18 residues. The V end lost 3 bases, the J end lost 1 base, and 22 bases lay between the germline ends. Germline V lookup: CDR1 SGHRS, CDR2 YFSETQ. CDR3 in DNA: TGCGCCAGCAGCTCGGGGACTTTTATTGGAGCCTCCCAAGAGACCCAGTACTTC. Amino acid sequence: CASSSGTFIGASQETQYF. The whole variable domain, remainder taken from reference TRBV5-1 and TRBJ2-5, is KAGVTQTPRYLIKTRGQQVTLSCSPISGHRSVSWYQQTPGQGLQFLFEYFSETQRNKGNFPGRFSGRQFSNSRSEMNVSTLELGDSALYLCASSSGTFIGASQETQYFGPGTRLLVL.

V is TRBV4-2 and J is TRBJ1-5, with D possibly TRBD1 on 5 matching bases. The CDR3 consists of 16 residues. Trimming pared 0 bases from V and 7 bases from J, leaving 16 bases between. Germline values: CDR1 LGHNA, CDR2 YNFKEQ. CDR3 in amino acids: CASSQDQGGKMQPQHF. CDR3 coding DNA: TGTGCCAGCAGCCAAGATCAGGGAGGTAAGATGCAGCCCCAGCATTTT.

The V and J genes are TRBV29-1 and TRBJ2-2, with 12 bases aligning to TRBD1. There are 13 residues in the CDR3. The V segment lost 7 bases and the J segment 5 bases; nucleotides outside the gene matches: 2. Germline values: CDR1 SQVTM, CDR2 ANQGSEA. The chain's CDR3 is CSGDRGRTGELFF. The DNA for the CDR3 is TGCAGCGGGGACAGGGGGCGGACCGGGGAGCTGTTTTTT.

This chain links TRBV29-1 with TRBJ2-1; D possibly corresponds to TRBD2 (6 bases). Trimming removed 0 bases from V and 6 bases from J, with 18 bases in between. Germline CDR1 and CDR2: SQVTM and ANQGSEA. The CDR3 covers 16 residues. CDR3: CSVEDWRGVPGNEQFF. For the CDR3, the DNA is TGCAGCGTTGAAGATTGGAGGGGAGTCCCAGGCAATGAGCAGTTCTTC.

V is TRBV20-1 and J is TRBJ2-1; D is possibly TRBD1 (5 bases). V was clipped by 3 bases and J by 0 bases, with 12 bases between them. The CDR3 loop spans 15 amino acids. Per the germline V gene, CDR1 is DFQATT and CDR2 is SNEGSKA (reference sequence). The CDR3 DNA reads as TGCAGTGCTAGTATACAGGCGAGCTCCTACAATGAGCAGTTCTTC. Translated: CSASIQASSYNEQFF.

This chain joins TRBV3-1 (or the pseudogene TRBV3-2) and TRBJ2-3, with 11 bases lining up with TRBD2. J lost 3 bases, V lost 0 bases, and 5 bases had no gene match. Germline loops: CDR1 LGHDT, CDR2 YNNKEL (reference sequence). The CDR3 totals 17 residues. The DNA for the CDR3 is TGTGCCAGCAGCCAAGAGCCTAGCGGGAGGCCGACAGATACGCAGTATTTT. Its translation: CASSQEPSGRPTDTQYF.

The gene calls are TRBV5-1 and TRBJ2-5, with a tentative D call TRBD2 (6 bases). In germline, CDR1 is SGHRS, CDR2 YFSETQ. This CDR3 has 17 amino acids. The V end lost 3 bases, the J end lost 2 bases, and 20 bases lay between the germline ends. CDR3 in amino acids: CASSSSGLPIPQETQYF. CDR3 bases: TGCGCCAGCAGCTCATCGGGACTCCCGATCCCTCAAGAGACCCAGTACTTC.

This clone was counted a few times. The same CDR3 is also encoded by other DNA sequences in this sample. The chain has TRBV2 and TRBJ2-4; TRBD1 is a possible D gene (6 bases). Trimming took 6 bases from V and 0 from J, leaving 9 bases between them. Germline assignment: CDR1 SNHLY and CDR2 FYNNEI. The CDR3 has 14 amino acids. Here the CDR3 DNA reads TGTGCCAGCAGGGACAGTTCAGCCAAAAACATTCAGTACTTC. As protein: CASRDSSAKNIQYF.

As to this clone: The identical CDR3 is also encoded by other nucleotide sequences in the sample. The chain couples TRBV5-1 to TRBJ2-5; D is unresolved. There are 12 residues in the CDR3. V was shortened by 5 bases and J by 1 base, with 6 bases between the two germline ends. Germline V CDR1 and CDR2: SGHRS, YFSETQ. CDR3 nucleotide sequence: TGCGCCAGCAGGGAGAGCCAAGAGACCCAGTACTTC. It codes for CASRESQETQYF.

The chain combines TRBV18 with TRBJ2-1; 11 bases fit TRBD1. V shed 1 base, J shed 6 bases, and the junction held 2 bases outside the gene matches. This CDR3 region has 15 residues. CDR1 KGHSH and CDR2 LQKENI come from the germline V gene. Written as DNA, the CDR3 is TGTGCCAGCTCACCACACGGGACAGGGGGCAATGAGCAGTTCTTC. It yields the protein CASSPHGTGGNEQFF.

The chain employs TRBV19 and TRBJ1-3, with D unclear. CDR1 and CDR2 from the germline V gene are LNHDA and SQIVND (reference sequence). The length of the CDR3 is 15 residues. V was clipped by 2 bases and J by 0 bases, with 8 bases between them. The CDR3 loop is CASSIWSDSGNTIYF. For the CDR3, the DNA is TGTGCCAGTAGTATATGGTCAGACTCTGGAAACACCATATATTTT.

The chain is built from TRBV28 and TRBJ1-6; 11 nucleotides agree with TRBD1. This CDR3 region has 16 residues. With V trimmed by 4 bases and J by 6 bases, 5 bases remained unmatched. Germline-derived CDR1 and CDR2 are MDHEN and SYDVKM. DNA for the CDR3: TGTGCCAGCAGTTCGGACAGGGGGCAGGTTAATTCACCCCTCCACTTT. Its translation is CASSSDRGQVNSPLHF.

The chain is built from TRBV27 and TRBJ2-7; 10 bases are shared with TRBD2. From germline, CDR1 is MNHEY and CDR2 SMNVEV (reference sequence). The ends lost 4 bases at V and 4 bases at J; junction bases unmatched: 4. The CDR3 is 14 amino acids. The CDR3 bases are TGTGCCAGCAGTTCAATAGCGGGAGGATACGAGCAGTACTTC. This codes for CASSSIAGGYEQYF.

CDR3 in amino acids: CASSPAWQETQYF. In DNA form, the CDR3 reads TGTGCCAGCTCACCGGCCTGGCAAGAGACCCAGTACTTC. The V call is TRBV18, the J call TRBJ2-5; no clear D. The CDR3 has 13 residues. V lost 3 bases and J lost 2, with 7 bases in between. Germline loops: CDR1 KGHSH, CDR2 LQKENI.

Here the CDR3 reads CASRGDRESDTQYF. The CDR3 bases are TGTGCCAGCAGGGGGGACAGGGAGTCCGATACGCAGTATTTT. The V gene is TRBV27, the J gene TRBJ2-3; 9 bases fit TRBD1. The CDR3 has 14 amino acids. CDR1 and CDR2 (germline): MNHEY, SMNVEV (reference sequence). The V gene end was trimmed by 6 bases and the J gene end by 6 bases; junction bases not matched to a gene: 7.

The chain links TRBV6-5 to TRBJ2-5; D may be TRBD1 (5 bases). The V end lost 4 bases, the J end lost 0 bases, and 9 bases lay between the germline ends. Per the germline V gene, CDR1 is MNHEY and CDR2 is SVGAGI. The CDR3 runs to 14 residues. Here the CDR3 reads CASSSGHNQETQYF. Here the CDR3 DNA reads TGTGCCAGCAGTTCTGGACATAACCAAGAGACCCAGTACTTC.

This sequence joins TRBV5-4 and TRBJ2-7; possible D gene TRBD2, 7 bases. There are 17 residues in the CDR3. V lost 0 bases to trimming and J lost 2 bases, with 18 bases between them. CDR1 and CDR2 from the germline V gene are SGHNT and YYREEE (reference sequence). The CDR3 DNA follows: TGTGCCAGCAGCTTGGGGGGGGCTAGCGGTGCACCCTACGAGCAGTACTTC. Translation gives CASSLGGASGAPYEQYF. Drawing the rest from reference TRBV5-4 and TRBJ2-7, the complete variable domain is ETGVTQSPTHLIKTRGQQVTLRCSSQSGHNTVSWYQQALGQGPQFIFQYYREEENGRGNFPPRFSGLQFPNYSSELNVNALELDDSALYLCASSLGGASGAPYEQYFGPGTRLTVT.

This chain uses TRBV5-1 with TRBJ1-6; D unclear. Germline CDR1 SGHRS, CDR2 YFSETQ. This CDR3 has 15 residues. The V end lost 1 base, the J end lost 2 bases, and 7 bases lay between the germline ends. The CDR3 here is CASSLSTAYNSPLHF. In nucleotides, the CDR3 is TGCGCCAGCAGCTTGAGCACAGCCTATAATTCACCCCTCCACTTT.

CDR3 region: CASSASSVSNTGELFF. CDR3 nucleotides: TGCGCCAGCAGCGCCTCTAGCGTTTCGAACACCGGGGAGCTGTTTTTT. The chain is built from TRBV5-1 and TRBJ2-2; D is possibly TRBD2 (6 bases). Germline loops: CDR1 SGHRS, CDR2 YFSETQ. The CDR3 extends over 16 amino acids. With 4 bases removed from V and 0 bases from J, the gap between germline ends came to 13 bases.

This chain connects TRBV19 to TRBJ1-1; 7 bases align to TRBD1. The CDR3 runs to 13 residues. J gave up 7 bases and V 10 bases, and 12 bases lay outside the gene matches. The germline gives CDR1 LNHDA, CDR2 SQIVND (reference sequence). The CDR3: CATTTRDRSEAFF. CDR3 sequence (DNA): TGTGCCACCACAACCAGGGACAGAAGTGAAGCTTTCTTT.